What follows is one TCR beta chain and its context. The sample belongs to a study of blood T cell repertoires in COVID-19. The assay was immunoSEQ multiplex PCR, and TCRdb's table has in-frame clones only and misses some. The sample gives 250,000 to 350,000 clones, approximately 84% of which show up once; around 14% is in the top ten. The TCR sequence derives from a person aged 65 to 85 with COVID-19, enrolled during active disease. The sample comprised peripheral blood.

DNA of the CDR3: TGTGCCAGCAGCCTAAGGAGGGGCGATGTTAACAATGAGCAGTTCTTC. Its translation is CASSLRRGDVNNEQFF. The chain carries TRBV2 and TRBJ2-1; tentatively, D is TRBD2 (6 bases). The germline CDR1 and CDR2 sequences are SNHLY and FYNNEI. The length of the CDR3 is 16 residues. Trimming stripped 6 bases from V and 5 bases from J, with 20 bases between.